Described below is a single T cell receptor beta chain sequence and its context. Its recognized antigen is unknown. No much larger clonotype is one base removed from it; base qualities were not supplied. The library relied on the immunoSEQ multiplex PCR assay. For the multiplex PCR, a mixture combining 60 forward primers for TCR Vbeta segments and 13 reverse primers for TCR Jbeta segments was used. Amplification of the CDR3 region of rearranged TCR beta genes was performed with a multiplex PCR assay on genomic DNA. On the Illumina HiSeq System, the amplified TCR beta libraries were sequenced as 87-base-pair reads. As for the original processing: A later analysis counted approximately 84 million unique TCR beta chains across the 666 repertoires, and 9 million to 14 million of these chains were shared by at least two donors. A nearest-neighbor algorithm error-corrected the raw reads and collapsed the reads into unique sequences, merging closely related sequences to remove PCR and sequencing errors. V, D and J gene segments were assigned by aligning CDR3 sequences to IMGT reference sequences. For a sequence to be retained, a match of at least six nucleotides to both a V gene segment and a J gene segment was required. Rearrangements were classified as productive when the CDR3 lacked stop codons and remained in frame with V and J, and all other rearrangements were classified as non-productive. CDR3 was defined according to IMGT convention as the region running from the second conserved V-encoded cysteine to the conserved J-encoded phenylalanine. Sequences without an unambiguous match to a single V gene segment were excluded from the earlier analysis of 450 to 650 of the donors. In an earlier analysis of a few hundred of the donors, V segments were called functional above 56.7% productive rearrangements and were called segregating when the between-donor standard deviation exceeded 5%. A statistical classification framework was built for diagnosing cytomegalovirus status from the catalog of TCR beta chain sequences. In a later analysis, TCR nucleotide sequences were compared against IMGT/GENE-DB human TR gene sequences so that V and J genes could be assigned. The TCRdist pipeline was used in a later analysis to assign CDR3 sequences and most-parsimonious VDJ recombination scenarios. In a later analysis, each TCR beta chain was defined by its CDR3 amino acid sequence together with its V-gene family, and reads without a unique V-gene family were excluded. In a later analysis, 500 to 700 highly shared, low-generation-probability nucleotide sequences were removed to address suspected cross-contamination and a sequencing artifact. For each public chain, a later analysis derived a clonal expansion index from normalized ranks of inferred template counts within each repertoire. A later analysis computed generation probabilities with a VDJ recombination model fitted to out-of-frame rearrangements, and checked the results against IGoR. In a later analysis, TCR-TCR, TCR-HLA and TCR-CMV co-occurrence was scored with hypergeometric tests, and a repertoire-size bias correction was applied to TCR pairs. False discovery rates were estimated in a later analysis by permuting HLA or CMV assignments 20 times. In a later analysis, co-occurring TCRs were grouped using DBSCAN, with TCRdist sequence similarity added in when clustering inside HLA-allele-positive subsets. For co-occurrence clustering, repertoires with fewer than 30,000 or more than 120,000 public chains were excluded, along with about five repertoires with anomalous nucleotide sharing. TCRdb took this table from immuneACCESS and kept in-frame rearrangements with V and J called. Such tables lack part of the clones; where checked against another copy, unresolved V genes explain under half of the gap, and the rest is unexplained. That table is the source of V, J and clone size, and D and trimming were worked out from the DNA. This sample lists fewer than 150,000 clones; about four fifths were detected once. 2.5% to 3.5% of the sample rests with the top ten.

The cohort comprised 550 to 700 healthy bone marrow donors. At the time of sampling, every cohort member was nominally healthy, though immune exposures that went unrecorded were likely present. The donor was CMV seronegative and belonged to the group of 352 seronegative cohort members. Every donor gave a peripheral blood sample, and the peripheral blood mononuclear cells from that sample were used for TCR beta sequencing. Genomic DNA extraction from the blood cell samples was performed with the Qiagen DNeasy Blood Extraction Kit. V loses 4 bases at its end and J loses 2 bases; junction bases beyond the gene matches: 10. Spanning cysteine to phenylalanine, the CDR3 consists of 18 amino acids. Only the CDR3 DNA stays, 54 bases, in frame from base 1. According to the germline V gene, CDR1 reads SGHRS and CDR2 reads YFSETQ. These data belong to a study of cytomegalovirus exposure and HLA in healthy donors (dated by TCRdb to the late 2010s). As for the study more broadly: In an earlier analysis of some 550 of the donors, roughly 300 Gb of sequence data and 95 million to 130 million unique TCR beta sequences from about 180 million T cells were reported. To decide whether each TCR beta V gene segment behaved as functional or pseudogenic, an earlier analysis of some 600 of the donors relied on high-throughput TCR beta sequencing. Class I and class II HLA loci were covered by the typing at four-digit resolution. Among around 400 genotyped donors of the cohort, an average of about 240,000 unique TCR beta nucleotide sequences was sequenced per donor, of which roughly 18% were non-productive. The study aimed to test whether cataloging public T cell receptors could reveal signatures of past pathogen exposure. A later analysis re-analyzed previously published TCR beta repertoires from 650 to 800 donors and added high-resolution HLA genotyping to study TCR occurrence patterns. An early release that covered about 600 HLA-typed donors contained approximately 300 gigabases of sequencing data and 65 million to 100 million unique TCR sequences. A separate validation cohort of 100 to 150 different subjects was used in addition to the roughly 720-subject first cohort. To predict cytomegalovirus infection status, the study brought together high-throughput TCR immunosequencing, statistical association of individual TCRs with disease status, and machine learning. In the later analysis, no new phenotypic data were used to find candidate immune exposures; instead, reliance was placed on TCR beta sequences and their occurrence across donors. The number of typed donors differed by locus: about 620-640 for A, B, C, DRB1 and DQB1; roughly 510 for DQA1; around 610 for DPA1; and around 490 for DPB1. Among the approximately 430 genotyped donors, 75% to 90% belonged to the genetic ancestry cluster associated with self-reported Caucasian donors. A few DR-DQ haplotypes were treated as single units for association and clustering because of strong linkage in the cohort. Genome-wide SNP genotypes for about 65% of the roughly 670 donors were used in a later genetic analysis, which treated that subset as a discovery cohort. Donor age, sex, ethnicity and CMV serostatus were compiled together with the repertoire data. The study profiled the T cell repertoires of hundreds of subjects by immunosequencing and related them to cytomegalovirus serostatus. All discovery cohort repertoires had been generated using a single sequencing platform.

The investigation overall reported the following: In a later analysis, over 15,000 TCR beta sequences were associated with specific HLA alleles at a false discovery rate of 0.05. A further reported finding was that TCR beta sequences accurately predicted the HLA-A and HLA-B alleles for most subjects in the first cohort. Several of the top co-occurrence clusters appeared to be linked to parvovirus B19, influenza, CMV and Epstein-Barr virus, according to a later analysis. The only immune exposure information available for the cohort was CMV serostatus. A total of fewer than 200 TCR beta chains were listed by the study as associated with cytomegalovirus. In a later analysis, HLA-associated TCR beta chains showed more clonal expansion and lower generation probabilities than non-associated chains that were equally common. Correlated functional status among segregating V segments might be attributable to linkage disequilibrium, but an unknown experimental factor could not be ruled out. The cohort was sequenced for TCR beta chains only, and without alpha or paired-chain data the features that could be detected were limited. The sequencing pipeline was judged likely to have produced a cluster of highly shared sequence variants as a technical artifact. In a later analysis, most CMV-associated TCR beta chains were found to appear HLA-restricted, with HLA associations seemingly driven largely by CMV exposure. Assigning TCR associations to individual alleles was difficult when HLA alleles, especially DR and DQ, strongly co-occurred. Roughly 15 rarely observed V segments, including chromosome 9 orphons, were excluded from the earlier analysis of some 590 of the donors because counts were too low. In an earlier analysis of 587 of the donors, most TCR beta V segments were observed in productive rearrangements about 87% or about 30% of the time, broadly matching IMGT annotations. Some IMGT-functional V segments, including TRBV6-2 and TRBV6-3, could not be distinguished by the 87-base-pair reads and were therefore excluded. A few of the identified cytomegalovirus-associated TCR beta chains were confirmed in vitro to be specific for cytomegalovirus antigens. It was suggested by the authors that the approach could potentially be generalized to other disease states and immunological phenotypes. Roughly uniform sequencing depth across donors was assumed in presence/absence analyses, although this assumption may not hold. In a later genetic analysis, a missense DCLRE1C variant was associated with V-gene and J-gene trimming of TCR beta chains, and the association was replicated in an independent cohort. Compared with the 666-donor mean, donors in an Asian-associated ancestry cluster had fewer N-insertions in productive TCRs, according to a later genetic analysis. In both the original and validation cohorts, the classifier was reported to diagnose cytomegalovirus status with high specificity and sensitivity. According to a later analysis, TCR association rates differed among HLA loci, with DRB1 alleles showing the most associated TCRs and HLA-C alleles showing the fewest. Most TCR sequences were observed very rarely across donors, whereas some public TCRs were present in many individuals. Because some donors lacked HLA typing at each locus, the association tests relied only on the typed subset.

The sequence was collected from a male donor in good health and CMV-seronegative. The sequenced sample was PBMCs. The rearranged segments are TRBV5-1 and TRBJ2-7, and TRBD2 matches 15 of the central bases. The sequence in DNA is TGCGCCAGCAGCATCGGACTAGCGGGAGGGCTGGGGACCTACGAGCAGTACTTC. It encodes CASSIGLAGGLGTYEQYF. The full variable domain, completed from the reference TRBV5-1 and TRBJ2-7 proteins outside the CDR3, reads KAGVTQTPRYLIKTRGQQVTLSCSPISGHRSVSWYQQTPGQGLQFLFEYFSETQRNKGNFPGRFSGRQFSNSRSEMNVSTLELGDSALYLCASSIGLAGGLGTYEQYFGPGTRLTVT.